This T cell receptor beta chain was documented in a study of beta chain features in type 1 diabetes. Study-wide results and caveats: All four CD4+ subsets from Type 1 diabetes patients carried moderately but significantly shorter TCRB CDR3s. Researchers could not determine here whether HLA type influences TCRB rearrangement.

This clone was observed a handful of times. Its antigen is unknown. V dropped 0 bases and J dropped 2 bases, with 7 bases sitting between them. This CDR3 spans 14 amino acids. Looked up from germline, CDR1 is LGHNA and CDR2 is YSLEER. Sequencing targeted expressed TCRB transcripts, as all isolated RNA had been reverse transcribed. Sequencing used immunoSEQ multiplex PCR; TCRdb keeps in-frame clones, though not all of them. The sample holds 300,000 to 350,000 clones; around 7.6% are singletons and the top ten take under 0.5%. V usage is TRBV4-3 and J usage is TRBJ1-1; D is unclear. Specimen: central memory CD4+ T cells from blood. The clonotype comes from a woman between 18 and 29 years old in good health. The CDR3 DNA reads TGCGCCAGCAGCCAAGATTTTTACAACACTGAAGCTTTCTTT. Translated: CASSQDFYNTEAFF.